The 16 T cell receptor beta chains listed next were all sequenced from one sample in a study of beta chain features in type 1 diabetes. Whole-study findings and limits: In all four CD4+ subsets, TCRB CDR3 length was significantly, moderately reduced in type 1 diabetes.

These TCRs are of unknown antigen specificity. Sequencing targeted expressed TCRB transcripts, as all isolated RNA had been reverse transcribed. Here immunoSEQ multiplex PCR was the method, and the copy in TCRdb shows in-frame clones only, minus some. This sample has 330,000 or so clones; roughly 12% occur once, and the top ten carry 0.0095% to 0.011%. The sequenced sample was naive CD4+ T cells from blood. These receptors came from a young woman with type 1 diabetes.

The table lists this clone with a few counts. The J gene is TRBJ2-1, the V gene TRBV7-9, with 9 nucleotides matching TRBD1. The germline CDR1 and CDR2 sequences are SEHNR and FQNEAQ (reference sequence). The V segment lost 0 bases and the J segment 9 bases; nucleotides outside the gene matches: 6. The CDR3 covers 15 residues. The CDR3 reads CASSLAATGGFEQFF. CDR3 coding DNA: TGTGCCAGCAGCTTAGCGGCGACAGGGGGGTTTGAGCAGTTCTTC. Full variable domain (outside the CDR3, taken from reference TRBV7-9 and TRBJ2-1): DTGVSQNPRHKITKRGQNVTFRCDPISEHNRLYWYRQTLGQGPEFLTYFQNEAQLEKSRLLSDRFSAERPKGSFSTLEIQRTEQGDSAMYLCASSLAATGGFEQFFGPGTRLTVL.

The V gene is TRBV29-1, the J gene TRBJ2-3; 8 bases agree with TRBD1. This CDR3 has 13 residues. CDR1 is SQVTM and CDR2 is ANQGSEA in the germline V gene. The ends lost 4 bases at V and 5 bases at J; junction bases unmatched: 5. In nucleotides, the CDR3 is TGCAGCGTTGCTACAGGGGGTAAAGATACGCAGTATTTT. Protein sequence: CSVATGGKDTQYF.

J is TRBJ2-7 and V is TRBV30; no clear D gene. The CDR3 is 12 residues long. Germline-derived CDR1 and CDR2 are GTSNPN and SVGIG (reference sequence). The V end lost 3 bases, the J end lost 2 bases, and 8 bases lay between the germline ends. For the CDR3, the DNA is TGTGCCTGGAGCTTCCACACCTACGAGCAGTACTTC. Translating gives CAWSFHTYEQYF.

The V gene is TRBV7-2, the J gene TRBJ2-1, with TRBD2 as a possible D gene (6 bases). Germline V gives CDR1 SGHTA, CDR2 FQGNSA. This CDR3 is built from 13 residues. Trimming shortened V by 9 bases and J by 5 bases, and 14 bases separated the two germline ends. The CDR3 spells CASGGTLHNEQFF. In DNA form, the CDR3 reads TGTGCCAGTGGGGGGACCCTACACAATGAGCAGTTCTTC.

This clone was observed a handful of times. This CDR3 reads CASSLGTGVNTEAFF. The CDR3 DNA follows: TGTGCCAGCAGCTTGGGGACAGGGGTGAACACTGAAGCTTTCTTT. V usage is TRBV7-9 and J usage is TRBJ1-1; 10 bases map to TRBD1. After removal of 3 bases from V and 0 bases from J, the junction contained 1 base not matched to a gene. CDR1 is SEHNR, CDR2 FQNEAQ, per germline (reference sequence). The CDR3 has 15 residues.

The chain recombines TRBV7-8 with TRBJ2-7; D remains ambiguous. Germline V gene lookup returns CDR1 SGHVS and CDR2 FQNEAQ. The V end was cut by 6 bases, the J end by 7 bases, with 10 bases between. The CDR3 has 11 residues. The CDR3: CASRSSSEQYF. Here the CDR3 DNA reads TGTGCCAGCAGGTCTAGTTCTGAGCAGTACTTC.

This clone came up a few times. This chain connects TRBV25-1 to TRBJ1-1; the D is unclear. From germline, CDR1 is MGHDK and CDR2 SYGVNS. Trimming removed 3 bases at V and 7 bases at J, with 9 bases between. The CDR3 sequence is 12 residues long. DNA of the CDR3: TGTGCCAGCAGTGAGTCTGGCCTTGAAGCTTTCTTT. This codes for CASSESGLEAFF.

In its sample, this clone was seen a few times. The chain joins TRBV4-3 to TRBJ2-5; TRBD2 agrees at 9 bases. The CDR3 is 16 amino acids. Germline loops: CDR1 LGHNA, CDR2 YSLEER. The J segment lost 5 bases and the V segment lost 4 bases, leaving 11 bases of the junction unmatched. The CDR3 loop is CASSPTAGGSRETQYF. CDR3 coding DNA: TGCGCCAGCAGCCCCACGGCGGGGGGGAGTAGGGAGACCCAGTACTTC.

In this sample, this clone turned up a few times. The CDR3 spells CASSKRVQPQHF. The CDR3 nucleotides read TGTGCCAGCAGTAAGCGGGTCCAGCCCCAGCATTTT. The genes are TRBV28 and TRBJ1-5; unclear D gene. V lost 5 bases to trimming and J lost 7 bases, with 9 bases between them. Germline assignment: CDR1 MDHEN and CDR2 SYDVKM. The CDR3 consists of 12 residues.

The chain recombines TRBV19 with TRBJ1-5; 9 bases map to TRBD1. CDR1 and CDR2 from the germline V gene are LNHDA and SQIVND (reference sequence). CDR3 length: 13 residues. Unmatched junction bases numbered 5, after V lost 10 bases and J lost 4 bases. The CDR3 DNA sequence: TGTGCCACCGGGACAGGGCGGAATCAGCCCCAGCATTTT. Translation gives CATGTGRNQPQHF.

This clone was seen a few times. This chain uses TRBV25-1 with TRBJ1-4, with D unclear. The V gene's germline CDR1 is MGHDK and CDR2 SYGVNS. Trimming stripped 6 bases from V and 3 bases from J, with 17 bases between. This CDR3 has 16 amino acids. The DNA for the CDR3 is TGTGCCAGCAGAAAGGGCCCGACGGGAGCTAATGAAAAACTGTTTTTT. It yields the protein CASRKGPTGANEKLFF.

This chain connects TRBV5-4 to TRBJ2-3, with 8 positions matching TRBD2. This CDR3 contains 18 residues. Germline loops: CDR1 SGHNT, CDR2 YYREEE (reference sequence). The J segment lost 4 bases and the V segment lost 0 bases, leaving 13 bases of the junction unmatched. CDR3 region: CASSLDGVSGRRPDTQYF. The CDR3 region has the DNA TGTGCCAGCAGCTTGGATGGGGTGAGCGGGAGAAGGCCAGATACGCAGTATTTT.

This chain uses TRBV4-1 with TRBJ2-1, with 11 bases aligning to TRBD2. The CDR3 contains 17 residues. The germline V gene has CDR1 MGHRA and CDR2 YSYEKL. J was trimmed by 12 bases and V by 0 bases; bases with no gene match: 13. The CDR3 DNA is TGCGCCAGCAGCCAAGATTCGCACGGGACTAGCGGCCGTGGGCAGTTCTTC. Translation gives CASSQDSHGTSGRGQFF.

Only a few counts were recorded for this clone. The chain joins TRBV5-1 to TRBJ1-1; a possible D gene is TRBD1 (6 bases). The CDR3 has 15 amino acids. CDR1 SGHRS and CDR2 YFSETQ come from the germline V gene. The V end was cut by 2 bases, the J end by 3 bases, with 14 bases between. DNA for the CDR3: TGCGCCAGCAGCTTTAACAGGGCGGGGGACACTGAAGCTTTCTTT. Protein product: CASSFNRAGDTEAFF.

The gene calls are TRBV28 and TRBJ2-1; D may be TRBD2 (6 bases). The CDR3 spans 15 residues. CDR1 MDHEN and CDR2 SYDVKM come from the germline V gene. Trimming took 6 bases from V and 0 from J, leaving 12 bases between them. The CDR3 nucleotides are TGTGCCAGCAGAAGACTAGTCCACTCCTACAATGAGCAGTTCTTC. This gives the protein CASRRLVHSYNEQFF.

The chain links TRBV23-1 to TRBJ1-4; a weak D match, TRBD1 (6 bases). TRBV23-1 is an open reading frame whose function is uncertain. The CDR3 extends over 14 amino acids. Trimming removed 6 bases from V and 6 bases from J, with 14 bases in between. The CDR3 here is CASSPGDTHEKLFF. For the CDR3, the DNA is TGCGCCAGCAGCCCTGGGGACACACATGAAAAACTGTTTTTT.